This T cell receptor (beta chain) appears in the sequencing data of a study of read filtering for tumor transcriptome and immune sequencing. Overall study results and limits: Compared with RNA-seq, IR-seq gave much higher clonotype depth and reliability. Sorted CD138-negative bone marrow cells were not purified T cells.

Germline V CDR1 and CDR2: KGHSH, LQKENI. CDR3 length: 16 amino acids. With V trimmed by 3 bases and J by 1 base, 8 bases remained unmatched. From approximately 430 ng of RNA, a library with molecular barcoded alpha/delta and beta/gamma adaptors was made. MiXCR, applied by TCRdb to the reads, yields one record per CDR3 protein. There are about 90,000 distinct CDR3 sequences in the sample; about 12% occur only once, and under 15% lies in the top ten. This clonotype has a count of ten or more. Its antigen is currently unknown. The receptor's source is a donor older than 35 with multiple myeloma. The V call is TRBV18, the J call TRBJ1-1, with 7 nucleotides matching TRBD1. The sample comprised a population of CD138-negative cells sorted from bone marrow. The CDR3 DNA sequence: TGTGCCAGCTCACCGCCTTACAGGGGCGGGAACACTGAAGCTTTCTTT. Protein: CASSPPYRGGNTEAFF.